This record covers a single T cell receptor (beta chain). The naive CD8 subset, CD45RO-negative cells positively selected for CCR7, excluded terminally differentiated effector memory CD45RA+ cells. The ends were cut back, 5 bases at V and 8 bases at J, with 15 bases in the middle. There are 14 residues in the CDR3. Germline CDR1 MNHNY, CDR2 SVGAGI (reference sequence). The data belong to a study of shared clonotypes between healthy human individuals. Genomic DNA from each subset was divided evenly over several immunoSEQ plates. Assay: immunoSEQ multiplex PCR; the TCRdb copy retains only in-frame clones and omits some. This sample yields over 2,000,000 clones, of which 80% to 95% are seen a single time; about 1.6% belongs to the top ten.

The sequenced sample was naive CD8+ T cells from PBMCs. J is TRBJ1-4 and V is TRBV6-6, with D perhaps matching TRBD1 (6 bases). The origin of this receptor is a man aged 18 to 30 in good health. Some clones in this sample may be carry-over from other donors' samples. The DNA for the CDR3 is TGTGCCAGCAGTGTTCAGGGGCGTTGGGAAAAACTGTTTTTT. Protein product: CASSVQGRWEKLFF.